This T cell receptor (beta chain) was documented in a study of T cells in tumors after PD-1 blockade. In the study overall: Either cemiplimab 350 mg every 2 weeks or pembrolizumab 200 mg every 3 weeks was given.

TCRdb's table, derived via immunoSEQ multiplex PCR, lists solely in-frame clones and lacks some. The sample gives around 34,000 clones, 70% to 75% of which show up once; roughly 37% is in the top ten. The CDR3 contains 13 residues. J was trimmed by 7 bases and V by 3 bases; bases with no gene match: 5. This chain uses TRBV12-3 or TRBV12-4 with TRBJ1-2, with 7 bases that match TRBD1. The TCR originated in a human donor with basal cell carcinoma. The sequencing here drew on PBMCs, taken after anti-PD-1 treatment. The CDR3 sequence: CASSFSGTAGYTF. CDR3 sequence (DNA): TGTGCCAGCAGTTTCTCCGGGACAGCTGGCTACACCTTC.